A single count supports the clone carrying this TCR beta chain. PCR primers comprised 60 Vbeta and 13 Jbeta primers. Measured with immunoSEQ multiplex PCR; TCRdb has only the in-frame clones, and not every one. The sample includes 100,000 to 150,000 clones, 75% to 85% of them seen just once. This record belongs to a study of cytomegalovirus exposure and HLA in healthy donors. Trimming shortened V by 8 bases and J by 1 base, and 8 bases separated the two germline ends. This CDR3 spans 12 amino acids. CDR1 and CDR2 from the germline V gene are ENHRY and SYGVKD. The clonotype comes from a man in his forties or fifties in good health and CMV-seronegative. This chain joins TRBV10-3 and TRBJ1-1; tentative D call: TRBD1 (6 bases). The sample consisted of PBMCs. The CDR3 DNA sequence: TGTGCCATCTGGGGGCCGAACACTGAAGCTTTCTTT. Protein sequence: CAIWGPNTEAFF.